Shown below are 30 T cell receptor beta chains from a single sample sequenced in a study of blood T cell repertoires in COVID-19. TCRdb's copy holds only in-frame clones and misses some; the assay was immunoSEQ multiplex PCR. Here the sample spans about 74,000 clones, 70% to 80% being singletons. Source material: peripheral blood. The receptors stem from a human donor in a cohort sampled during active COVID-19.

The CDR3 loop reads CASSYFSPSTDTQYF. In DNA form, the CDR3 reads TGTGCCAGCAGTTATTTCTCCCCTAGCACAGATACGCAGTATTTT. The rearrangement links TRBV6-2 or TRBV6-3 to TRBJ2-3; D is unresolved. The CDR3 covers 15 residues. The germline V and J ends were trimmed by 3 bases and 0 bases, with 10 bases remaining between them. The germline CDR1 and CDR2 sequences are MNHEY and SVGEGT.

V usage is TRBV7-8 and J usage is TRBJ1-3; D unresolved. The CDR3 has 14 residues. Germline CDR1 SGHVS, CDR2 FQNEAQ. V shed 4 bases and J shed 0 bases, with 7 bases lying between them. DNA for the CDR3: TGTGCCAGCAGCTCAGGCCTCTCTGGAAACACCATATATTTT. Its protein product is CASSSGLSGNTIYF.

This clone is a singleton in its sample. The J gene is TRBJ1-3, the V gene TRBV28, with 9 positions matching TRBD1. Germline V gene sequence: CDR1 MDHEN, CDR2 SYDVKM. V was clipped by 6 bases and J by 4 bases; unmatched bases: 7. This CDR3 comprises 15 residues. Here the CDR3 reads CASSPGGTGGNTIYF. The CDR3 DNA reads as TGTGCCAGCAGCCCCGGGGGGACAGGGGGAAACACCATATATTTT.

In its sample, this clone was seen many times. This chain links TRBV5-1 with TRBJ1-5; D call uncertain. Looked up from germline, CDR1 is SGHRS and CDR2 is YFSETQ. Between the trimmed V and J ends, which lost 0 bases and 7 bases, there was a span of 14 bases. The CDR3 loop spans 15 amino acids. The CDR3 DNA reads TGCGCCAGCAGCTTGGATGCCGGGTTTAAGCAGCCCCAGCATTTT. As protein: CASSLDAGFKQPQHF.

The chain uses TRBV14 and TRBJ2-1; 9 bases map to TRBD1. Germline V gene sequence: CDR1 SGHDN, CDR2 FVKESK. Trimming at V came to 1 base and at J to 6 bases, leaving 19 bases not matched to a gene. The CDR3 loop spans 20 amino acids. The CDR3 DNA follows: TGTGCCAGCAGCCAAGGCGGGACAGGGTTTTTGGCGGCCCATTCCAATGAGCAGTTCTTC. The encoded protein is CASSQGGTGFLAAHSNEQFF.

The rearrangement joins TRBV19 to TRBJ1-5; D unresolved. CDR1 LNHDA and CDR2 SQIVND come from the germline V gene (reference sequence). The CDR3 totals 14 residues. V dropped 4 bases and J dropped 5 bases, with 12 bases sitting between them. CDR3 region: CASSKWRFDQPQHF. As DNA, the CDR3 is TGTGCCAGTAGTAAGTGGAGATTTGATCAGCCCCAGCATTTT. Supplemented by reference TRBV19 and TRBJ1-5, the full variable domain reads DGGITQSPKYLFRKEGQNVTLSCEQNLNHDAMYWYRQDPGQGLRLIYYSQIVNDFQKGDIAEGYSVSREKKESFPLTVTSAQKNPTAFYLCASSKWRFDQPQHFGDGTRLSIL.

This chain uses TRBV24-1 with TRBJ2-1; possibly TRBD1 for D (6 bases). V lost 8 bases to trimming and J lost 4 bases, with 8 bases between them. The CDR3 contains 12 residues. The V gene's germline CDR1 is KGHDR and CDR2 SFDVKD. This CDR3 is CATKDRYNEQFF. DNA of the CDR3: TGTGCCACCAAGGACAGATACAATGAGCAGTTCTTC.

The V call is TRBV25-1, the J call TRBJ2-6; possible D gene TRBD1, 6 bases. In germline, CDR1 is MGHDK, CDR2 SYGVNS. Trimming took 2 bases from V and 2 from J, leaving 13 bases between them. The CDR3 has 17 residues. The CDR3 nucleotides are TGTGCCAGCAGTGAAGTGGGGGCTATGACTGGGGCCAACGTCCTGACTTTC. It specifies CASSEVGAMTGANVLTF.

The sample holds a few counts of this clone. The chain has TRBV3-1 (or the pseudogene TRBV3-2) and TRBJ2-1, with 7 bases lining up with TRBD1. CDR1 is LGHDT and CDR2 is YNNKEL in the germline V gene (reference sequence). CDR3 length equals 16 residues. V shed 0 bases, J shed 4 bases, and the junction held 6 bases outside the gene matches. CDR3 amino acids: CASSQEKGASYNEQFF. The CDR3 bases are TGTGCCAGCAGCCAAGAGAAGGGGGCTTCTTACAATGAGCAGTTCTTC.

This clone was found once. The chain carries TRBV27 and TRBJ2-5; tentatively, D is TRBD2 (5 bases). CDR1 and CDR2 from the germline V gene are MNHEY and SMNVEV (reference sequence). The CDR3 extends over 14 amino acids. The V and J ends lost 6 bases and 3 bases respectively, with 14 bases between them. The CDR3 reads CASSHLRLKETQYF. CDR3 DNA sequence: TGTGCCAGCAGCCATTTGAGACTAAAAGAGACCCAGTACTTC.

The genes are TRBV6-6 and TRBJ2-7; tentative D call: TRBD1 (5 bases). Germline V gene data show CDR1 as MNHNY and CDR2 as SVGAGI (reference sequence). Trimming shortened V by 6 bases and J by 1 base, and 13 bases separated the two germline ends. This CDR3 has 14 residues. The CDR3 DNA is TGTGCCAGCAGGGCGGTGGGGCAGTCCTACGAGCAGTACGTC. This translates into CASRAVGQSYEQYV.

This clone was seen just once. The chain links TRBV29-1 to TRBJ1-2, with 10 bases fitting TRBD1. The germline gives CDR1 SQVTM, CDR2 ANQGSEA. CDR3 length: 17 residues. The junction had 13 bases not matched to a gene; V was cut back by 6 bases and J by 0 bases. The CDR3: CSVRARDRGHTNYGYTF. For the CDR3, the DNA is TGCAGCGTACGGGCCCGGGACAGGGGCCATACTAACTATGGCTACACCTTC.

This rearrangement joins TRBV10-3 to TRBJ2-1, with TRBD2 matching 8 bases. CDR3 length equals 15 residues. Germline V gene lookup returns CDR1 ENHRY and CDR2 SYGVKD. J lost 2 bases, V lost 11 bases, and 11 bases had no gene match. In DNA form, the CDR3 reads TGTGCCGCCGGGGGGGGCAGCGGGCCCTACAATGAGCAGTTCTTC. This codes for CAAGGGSGPYNEQFF.

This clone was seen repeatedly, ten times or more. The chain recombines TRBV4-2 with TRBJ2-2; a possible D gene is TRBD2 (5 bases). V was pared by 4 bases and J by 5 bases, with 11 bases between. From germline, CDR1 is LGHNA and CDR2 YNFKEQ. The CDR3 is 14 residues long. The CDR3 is CASSLSGVTGELFF. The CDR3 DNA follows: TGTGCCAGCAGCCTTTCCGGGGTAACCGGGGAGCTGTTTTTT.

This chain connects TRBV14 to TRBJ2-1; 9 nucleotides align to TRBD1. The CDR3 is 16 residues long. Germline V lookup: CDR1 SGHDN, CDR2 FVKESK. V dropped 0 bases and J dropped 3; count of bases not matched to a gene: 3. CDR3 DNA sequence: TGTGCCAGCAGCCAAGACGGGACAGGGAGCTACAATGAGCAGTTCTTC. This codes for CASSQDGTGSYNEQFF.

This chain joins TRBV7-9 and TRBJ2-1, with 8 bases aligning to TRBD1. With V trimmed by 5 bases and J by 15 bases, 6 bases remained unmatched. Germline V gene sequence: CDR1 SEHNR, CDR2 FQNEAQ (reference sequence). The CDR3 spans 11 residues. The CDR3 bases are TGTGCCAGCAGCCCCGACAGGGGTCTGTTCTTC. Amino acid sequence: CASSPDRGLFF.

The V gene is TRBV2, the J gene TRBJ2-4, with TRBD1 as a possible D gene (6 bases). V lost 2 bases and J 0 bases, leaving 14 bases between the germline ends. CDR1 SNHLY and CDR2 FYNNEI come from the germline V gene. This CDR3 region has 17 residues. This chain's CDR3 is CASSERGQILAKNIQYF. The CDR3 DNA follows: TGTGCCAGCAGTGAACGCGGACAGATACTAGCCAAAAACATTCAGTACTTC.

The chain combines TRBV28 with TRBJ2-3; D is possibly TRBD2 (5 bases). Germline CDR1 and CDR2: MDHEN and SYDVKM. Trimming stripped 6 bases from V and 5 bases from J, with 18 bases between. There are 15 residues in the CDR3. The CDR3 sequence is CASSWTLSRGDTQYF. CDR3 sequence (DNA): TGTGCCAGCAGCTGGACTCTCAGTCGGGGAGATACGCAGTATTTT.

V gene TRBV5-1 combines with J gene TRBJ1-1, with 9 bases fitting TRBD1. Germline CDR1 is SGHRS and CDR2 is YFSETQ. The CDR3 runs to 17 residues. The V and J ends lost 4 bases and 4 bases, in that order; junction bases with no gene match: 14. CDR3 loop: CASSPGQGWLTSTEAFF. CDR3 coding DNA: TGCGCCAGCAGCCCGGGACAGGGATGGCTCACTAGCACTGAAGCTTTCTTT. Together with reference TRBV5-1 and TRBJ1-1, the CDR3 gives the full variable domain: KAGVTQTPRYLIKTRGQQVTLSCSPISGHRSVSWYQQTPGQGLQFLFEYFSETQRNKGNFPGRFSGRQFSNSRSEMNVSTLELGDSALYLCASSPGQGWLTSTEAFFGQGTRLTVV.

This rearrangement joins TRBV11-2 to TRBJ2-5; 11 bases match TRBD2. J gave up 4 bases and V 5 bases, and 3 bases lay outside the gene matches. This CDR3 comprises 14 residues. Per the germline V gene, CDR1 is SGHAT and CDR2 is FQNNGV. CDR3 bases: TGTGCCAGCAGCCTAGCGGGGGGCCGAGAGACCCAGTACTTC. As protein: CASSLAGGRETQYF.

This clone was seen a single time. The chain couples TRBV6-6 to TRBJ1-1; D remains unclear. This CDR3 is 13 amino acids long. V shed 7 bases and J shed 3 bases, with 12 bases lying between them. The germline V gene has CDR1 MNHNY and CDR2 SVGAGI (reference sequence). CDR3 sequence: CASTALADTEAFF. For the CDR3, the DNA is TGTGCCAGCACCGCACTAGCGGACACTGAAGCTTTCTTT.

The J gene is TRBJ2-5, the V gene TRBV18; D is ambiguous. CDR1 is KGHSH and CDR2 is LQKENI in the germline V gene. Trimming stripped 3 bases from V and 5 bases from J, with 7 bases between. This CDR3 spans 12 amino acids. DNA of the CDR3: TGTGCCAGCTCACCTATCGAGGAGACCCAGTACTTC. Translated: CASSPIEETQYF.

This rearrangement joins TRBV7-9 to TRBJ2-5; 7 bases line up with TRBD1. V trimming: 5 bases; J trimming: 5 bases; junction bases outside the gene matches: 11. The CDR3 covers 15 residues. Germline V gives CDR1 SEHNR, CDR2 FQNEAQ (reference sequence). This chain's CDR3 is CASSPASTGSETQYF. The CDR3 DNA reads TGTGCCAGCAGCCCAGCATCGACAGGGAGTGAGACCCAGTACTTC.

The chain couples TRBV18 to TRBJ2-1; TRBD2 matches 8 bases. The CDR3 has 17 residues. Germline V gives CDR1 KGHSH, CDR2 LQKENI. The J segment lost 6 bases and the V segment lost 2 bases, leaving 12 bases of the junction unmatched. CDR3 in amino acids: CASSPIQTSATSNEQFF. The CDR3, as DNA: TGTGCCAGCTCACCAATCCAGACTAGCGCGACTAGCAATGAGCAGTTCTTC.

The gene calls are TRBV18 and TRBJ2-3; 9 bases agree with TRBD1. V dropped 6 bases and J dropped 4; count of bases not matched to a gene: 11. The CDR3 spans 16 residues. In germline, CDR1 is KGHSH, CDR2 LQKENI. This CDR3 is CASSSLGTGTPDTQYF. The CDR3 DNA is TGTGCCAGCTCGTCACTCGGGACAGGGACCCCAGATACGCAGTATTTT.

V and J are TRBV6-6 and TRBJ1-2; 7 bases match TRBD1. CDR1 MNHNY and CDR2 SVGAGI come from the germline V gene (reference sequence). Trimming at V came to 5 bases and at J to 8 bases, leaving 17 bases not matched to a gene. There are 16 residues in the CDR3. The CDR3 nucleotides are TGTGCCAGCAGTCGAGCCTCAGGGGGTGCATCGGGCGGCTACACCTTC. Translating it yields CASSRASGGASGGYTF.

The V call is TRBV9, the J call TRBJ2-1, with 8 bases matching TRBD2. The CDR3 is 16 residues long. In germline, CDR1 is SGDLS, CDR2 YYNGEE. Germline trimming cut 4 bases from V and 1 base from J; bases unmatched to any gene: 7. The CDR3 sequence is CASSPPAGASYNEQFF. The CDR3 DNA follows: TGTGCCAGCAGCCCCCCAGCGGGGGCTTCCTACAATGAGCAGTTCTTC. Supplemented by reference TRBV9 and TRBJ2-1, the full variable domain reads DSGVTQTPKHLITATGQRVTLRCSPRSGDLSVYWYQQSLDQGLQFLIQYYNGEERAKGNILERFSAQQFPDLHSELNLSSLELGDSALYFCASSPPAGASYNEQFFGPGTRLTVL.

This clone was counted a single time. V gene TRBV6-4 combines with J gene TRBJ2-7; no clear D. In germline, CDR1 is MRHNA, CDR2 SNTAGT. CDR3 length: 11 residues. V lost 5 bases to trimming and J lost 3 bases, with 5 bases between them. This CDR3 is CASSFNYEQYV. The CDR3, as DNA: TGTGCCAGCAGTTTCAACTACGAGCAGTACGTC.

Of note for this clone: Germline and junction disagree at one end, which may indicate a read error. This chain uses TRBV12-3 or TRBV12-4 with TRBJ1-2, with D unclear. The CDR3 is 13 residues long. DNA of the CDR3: TGTGCCAGCAGCCCTCAACCCGGCCAGGCCGCTGCCTTC. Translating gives CASSPQPGQAAAF.

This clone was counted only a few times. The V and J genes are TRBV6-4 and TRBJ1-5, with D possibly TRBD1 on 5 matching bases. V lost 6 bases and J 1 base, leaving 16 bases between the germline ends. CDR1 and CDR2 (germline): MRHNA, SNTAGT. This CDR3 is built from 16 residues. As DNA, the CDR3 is TGTGCCAGCAGCCATCTCCTGGGGCCAAGCAATCAGCCCCAGCATTTT. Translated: CASSHLLGPSNQPQHF.